This is a list of T cell receptor beta chains from one sample in a study of PD-L1 blockade in urothelial cancer. The repertoire was sequenced with immunoSEQ multiplex PCR; TCRdb's copy has only in-frame clones and lacks some. The table has 20,000 to 25,000 clones, roughly 85% seen once; the top ten hold roughly 1.6%. Sequencing was performed on PBMCs, taken around atezolizumab (anti-PD-L1) treatment. The receptors come from a man aged 70-80 years with urothelial cancer. CDR3s include the opening cysteine and the closing phenylalanine or tryptophan. The D gene is left open where the match is weak. Clone size is not always given. Where it is, it says once, few, many or a class for expanded clones.

D gene: TRBD1
clone size: few
J gene: TRBJ1-5
V gene: TRBV28
CDR3 DNA: TGTGCCAGCAGTCCTCCCGGGACAGGGGCTCAGCCCCAGCATTTT
CDR3 protein: CASSPPGTGAQPQHF

D gene: .
clone size: .
J gene: TRBJ2-1
V gene: TRBV10-2
CDR3 DNA: TGCGCCAGCAGTGACTATCAGGAACAATCCTACAATGAGCAGTTCTTC
CDR3 protein: CASSDYQEQSYNEQFF

D gene: TRBD1
clone size: .
J gene: TRBJ2-7
V gene: TRBV5-6
CDR3 DNA: TGTGCCAGCAGCTTGAGGGACAGGGGCTACGAGCAGTACTTC
CDR3 protein: CASSLRDRGYEQYF

D gene: .
clone size: .
J gene: TRBJ1-2
V gene: TRBV27
CDR3 DNA: TGTGCCAGCAGTCCAGGCCCCGCAGGGGACTATGGCTACACCTTC
CDR3 protein: CASSPGPAGDYGYTF

D gene: .
clone size: .
J gene: TRBJ2-7
V gene: TRBV10-1
CDR3 DNA: TGCGCCAGCAGTGAGGGACATAGAAGCTCCGAGCAGTACTTC
CDR3 protein: CASSEGHRSSEQYF

D gene: .
clone size: .
J gene: TRBJ2-2
V gene: TRBV7-6
CDR3 DNA: TGTGCCAGCAGCTTAGGACACAGGGGAGGCGGGGAGCTGTTTTTT
CDR3 protein: CASSLGHRGGGELFF

D gene: TRBD2
clone size: once
J gene: TRBJ2-1
V gene: TRBV6-5
CDR3 DNA: TGTGCCAGCAGTAGGACTAGCGGGACTGCTAATGAGCAGTTCTTC
CDR3 protein: CASSRTSGTANEQFF

D gene: .
clone size: .
J gene: TRBJ1-3
V gene: TRBV28
CDR3 DNA: TGTGCCAGCAGTTTAGCCCTGAGTAACACCATATATTTT
CDR3 protein: CASSLALSNTIYF

D gene: .
clone size: .
J gene: TRBJ1-5
V gene: TRBV4-3
CDR3 DNA: TGCGCCAGCAGCCAAGAGGGGCGGGGCGCGGGGCCCCAGCATTTT
CDR3 protein: CASSQEGRGAGPQHF

D gene: TRBD2
clone size: .
J gene: TRBJ2-7
V gene: TRBV7-2
CDR3 DNA: TGTGCCAGCAGTCCAGCGGGAGGCTCCTACGAGCAGTACTTC
CDR3 protein: CASSPAGGSYEQYF

D gene: .
clone size: .
J gene: TRBJ1-1
V gene: TRBV2
CDR3 DNA: TGTGCCAGCACTCGGGATACGAACACTGAAGCTTTCTTT
CDR3 protein: CASTRDTNTEAFF

D gene: TRBD2
clone size: .
J gene: TRBJ2-2
V gene: TRBV5-4
CDR3 DNA: TGTGCCAGCAGCAGCCCTAGCGGGAGGAACACCGGGGAGCTGTTTTTT
CDR3 protein: CASSSPSGRNTGELFF

D gene: TRBD1
clone size: .
J gene: TRBJ1-5
V gene: TRBV27
CDR3 DNA: TGTGCCAGCAGTTTATTAGGGGGCAATGAGCCCCAGCATTTT
CDR3 protein: CASSLLGGNEPQHF

D gene: TRBD2
clone size: .
J gene: TRBJ2-7
V gene: TRBV19
CDR3 DNA: TGTGCCACTAGCGGGAGGGCATACGAGCAGTACTTC
CDR3 protein: CATSGRAYEQYF

D gene: TRBD1
clone size: .
J gene: TRBJ1-4
V gene: TRBV2
CDR3 DNA: TGTGCCACCGGACAGGGAGGGGAAAAACTGTTTTTT
CDR3 protein: CATGQGGEKLFF

D gene: .
clone size: .
J gene: TRBJ1-4
V gene: TRBV4-3
CDR3 DNA: TGCGCCAGCAGCCAAAGCAGAGGCTCTAATGAAAAACTGTTTTTT
CDR3 protein: CASSQSRGSNEKLFF

D gene: .
clone size: few
J gene: TRBJ2-1
V gene: TRBV2
CDR3 DNA: TGTGCCAGCAACAGGCAGGACAATGAGCAGTTCTTC
CDR3 protein: CASNRQDNEQFF

D gene: TRBD1
clone size: few
J gene: TRBJ1-4
V gene: TRBV15
CDR3 DNA: TGTGCCACCAGCAGAACAGGGGGCGGAAGGACTAATGAAAAACTGTTTTTT
CDR3 protein: CATSRTGGGRTNEKLFF

D gene: TRBD2
clone size: .
J gene: TRBJ2-7
V gene: TRBV5-6
CDR3 DNA: TGTGCCAGCAGCTTATCGCCGGGAGGCGAGCAGTACTTC
CDR3 protein: CASSLSPGGEQYF

D gene: TRBD2
clone size: .
J gene: TRBJ2-1
V gene: TRBV27
CDR3 DNA: TGTGCCAGCAGTGTCCTAGCGGTGACCTACAATGAGCAGTTCTTC
CDR3 protein: CASSVLAVTYNEQFF

D gene: TRBD2
clone size: .
J gene: TRBJ2-7
V gene: TRBV10-3
CDR3 DNA: TGTGCCATCAGTGGGGGGAGGCGGGAGGCACTTTCCTACGAGCAGTACTTC
CDR3 protein: CAISGGRREALSYEQYF